This T cell receptor beta chain was identified in a study of T cell changes during pregnancy in multiple sclerosis. The V gene lost 0 bases and the J gene lost 0 bases, with 6 bases spanning the gap. This CDR3 has 14 amino acids. CDR1 is SGHRS and CDR2 is YFSETQ in the germline V gene. Sequencing was performed with immunoSEQ multiplex PCR; in TCRdb, only in-frame clones are kept and a portion is missing. The table shows 70,000 to 95,000 clones, with approximately 94% occurring only once. The input for sequencing was peripheral blood, taken after pregnancy. This sequence was found in a female donor in good health, enrolled as a control in a pregnancy study. J is TRBJ1-1 and V is TRBV5-1; D is undetermined. As DNA, the CDR3 is TGCGCCAGCAGCTTGGAACAGCTGAACACTGAAGCTTTCTTT. Its translation is CASSLEQLNTEAFF.